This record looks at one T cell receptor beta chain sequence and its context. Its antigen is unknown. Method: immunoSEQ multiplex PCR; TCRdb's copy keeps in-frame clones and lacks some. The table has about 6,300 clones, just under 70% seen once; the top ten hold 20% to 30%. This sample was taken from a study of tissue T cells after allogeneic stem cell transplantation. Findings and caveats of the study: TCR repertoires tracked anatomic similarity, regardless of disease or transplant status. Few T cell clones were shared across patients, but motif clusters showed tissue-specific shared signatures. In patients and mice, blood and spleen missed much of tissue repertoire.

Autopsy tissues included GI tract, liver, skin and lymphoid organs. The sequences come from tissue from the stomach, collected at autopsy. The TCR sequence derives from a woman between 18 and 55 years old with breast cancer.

This chain's CDR3 is CAISEFSGKETQYF. The CDR3 coding sequence is TGTGCCATCAGTGAATTTAGCGGTAAAGAGACCCAGTACTTC. The chain recombines TRBV10-3 with TRBJ2-5, with a weak D call TRBD2 (6 bases). V was pared by 3 bases and J by 3 bases, with 11 bases between. From germline, CDR1 is ENHRY and CDR2 SYGVKD. The CDR3 is made up of 14 amino acids.